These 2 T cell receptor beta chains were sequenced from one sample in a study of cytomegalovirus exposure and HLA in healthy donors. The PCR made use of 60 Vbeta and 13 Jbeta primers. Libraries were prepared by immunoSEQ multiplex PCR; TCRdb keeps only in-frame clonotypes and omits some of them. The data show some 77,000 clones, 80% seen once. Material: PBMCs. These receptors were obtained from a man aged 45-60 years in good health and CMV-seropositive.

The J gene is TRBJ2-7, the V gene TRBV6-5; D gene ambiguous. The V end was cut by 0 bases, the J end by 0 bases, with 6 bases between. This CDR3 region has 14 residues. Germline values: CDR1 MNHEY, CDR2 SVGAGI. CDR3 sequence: CASSYSISSYEQYF. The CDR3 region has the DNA TGTGCCAGCAGTTACTCTATTAGCTCCTACGAGCAGTACTTC.

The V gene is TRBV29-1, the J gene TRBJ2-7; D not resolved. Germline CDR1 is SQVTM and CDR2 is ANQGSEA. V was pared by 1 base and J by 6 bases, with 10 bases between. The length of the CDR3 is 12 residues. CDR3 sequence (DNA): TGCAGCGTTGAAGGGAGTACGGGCGAGCAGTACTTC. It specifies CSVEGSTGEQYF.